This is a list of T cell receptor beta chains from one sample in a study of CXCR4 blockade with PD-1 therapy in pancreatic cancer. Profiling relied on immunoSEQ multiplex PCR, and the TCRdb table lists in-frame clones only, not all of them. The sample has 2,000 or so clones, about 50% seen once; the top ten hold about a third. Sample: tumor tissue. The source of these receptors is a human donor with pancreatic ductal adenocarcinoma. The CDR3 runs from the conserved cysteine through the conserved F or W. A D gene is named only where the DNA matches it firmly. Clone sizes are given selectively: once, few, many, or a class where the clone is expanded.

v_call	j_call	clone_size	d_call	cdr3_aa	cdr3_nt
TRBV14	TRBJ1-4	NA	NA	CASSQDIRDEKLFF	TGTGCCAGCAGCCAAGATATAAGGGACGAAAAACTGTTTTTT
TRBV7-4	TRBJ1-2	NA	NA	CASSSLLNYGYTF	TGTGCCAGCAGCTCACTACTTAACTATGGCTACACCTTC
TRBV1	TRBJ1-1	NA	NA	CASSQGDMNTEAFF	TGCGCCAGCAGCCAGGGGGATATGAACACTGAAGCTTTCTTT
TRBV14	TRBJ2-3	hyperexpanded	NA	CASSISTDTQYF	TGTGCCAGCAGCATTAGCACAGATACGCAGTATTTT
TRBV4-1	TRBJ2-7	few	TRBD1	CASSLHSGQGGEQYF	TGCGCCAGCAGCCTCCACTCCGGACAGGGGGGCGAGCAGTACTTC
TRBV28	TRBJ2-2	NA	TRBD1	CASSSPGQGNTGELFF	TGTGCCAGCAGTTCTCCGGGACAGGGTAACACCGGGGAGCTGTTTTTT
TRBV29-1	TRBJ2-1	NA	TRBD1	CSVEKGQGARMQFF	TGCAGCGTTGAAAAAGGACAGGGGGCGCGGATGCAGTTCTTC
TRBV30	TRBJ2-7	NA	TRBD1	CAWSVGVKGTGAPVAYEQYF	TGTGCCTGGAGTGTAGGGGTGAAGGGGACAGGGGCCCCAGTGGCCTACGAGCAGTACTTC
TRBV19	TRBJ2-7	once	NA	CASSIWGSSYEQYF	TGTGCCAGTAGTATTTGGGGGAGCTCCTATGAGCAGTACTTC
TRBV6-8	TRBJ1-1	medium-sized	NA	CASSDSSLTEAFF	TGTGCCAGCAGTGACTCGTCTTTGACTGAAGCTTTCTTT